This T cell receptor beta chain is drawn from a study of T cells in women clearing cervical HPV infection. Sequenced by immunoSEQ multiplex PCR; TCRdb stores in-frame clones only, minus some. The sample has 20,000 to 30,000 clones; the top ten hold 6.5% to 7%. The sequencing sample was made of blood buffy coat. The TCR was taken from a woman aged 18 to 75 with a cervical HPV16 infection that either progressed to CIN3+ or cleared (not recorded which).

The CDR3 loop reads CASSLPGTGAYGYTF. The CDR3 DNA, read in part, is TGTGCCAGTAGTTTACCCGGGACAGGGGCCTATGGC. This rearrangement joins TRBV19 to TRBJ1-2; 10 positions agree with TRBD1. The read gets to within 3 residues of the CDR3 end, and the germline J gene fills in the rest. The CDR3 length is 15 residues. Germline CDR1 and CDR2: LNHDA and SQIVND (reference sequence). The trim removed 5 bases at V and 4 bases at J, leaving 7 bases unmatched. Together with reference TRBV19 and TRBJ1-2, the CDR3 gives the full variable domain: DGGITQSPKYLFRKEGQNVTLSCEQNLNHDAMYWYRQDPGQGLRLIYYSQIVNDFQKGDIAEGYSVSREKKESFPLTVTSAQKNPTAFYLCASSLPGTGAYGYTFGSGTRLTVV.